This TCR beta chain stems from a study of T cell changes during pregnancy in multiple sclerosis. Generated by immunoSEQ multiplex PCR, the TCRdb table keeps only in-frame clones and is missing some. This sample yields around 21,000 clones, of which roughly nine tenths are seen a single time; roughly a fifth belongs to the top ten. CDR1 and CDR2 from the germline V gene are GTSNPN and SVGIG (reference sequence). V lost 5 bases and J lost 1, with 14 bases in between. The CDR3 extends over 14 amino acids. V and J are TRBV30 and TRBJ1-2; D ambiguous. The source of this sequence is a female donor in good health, enrolled as a control in a pregnancy study. The source material was CD8+ T cells from peripheral blood mononuclear cells, sampled after pregnancy. CDR3 bases: TGTGCCTGGCGCCCAACCGGTATTAACTATGGCTACACCTTC. Translating gives CAWRPTGINYGYTF.